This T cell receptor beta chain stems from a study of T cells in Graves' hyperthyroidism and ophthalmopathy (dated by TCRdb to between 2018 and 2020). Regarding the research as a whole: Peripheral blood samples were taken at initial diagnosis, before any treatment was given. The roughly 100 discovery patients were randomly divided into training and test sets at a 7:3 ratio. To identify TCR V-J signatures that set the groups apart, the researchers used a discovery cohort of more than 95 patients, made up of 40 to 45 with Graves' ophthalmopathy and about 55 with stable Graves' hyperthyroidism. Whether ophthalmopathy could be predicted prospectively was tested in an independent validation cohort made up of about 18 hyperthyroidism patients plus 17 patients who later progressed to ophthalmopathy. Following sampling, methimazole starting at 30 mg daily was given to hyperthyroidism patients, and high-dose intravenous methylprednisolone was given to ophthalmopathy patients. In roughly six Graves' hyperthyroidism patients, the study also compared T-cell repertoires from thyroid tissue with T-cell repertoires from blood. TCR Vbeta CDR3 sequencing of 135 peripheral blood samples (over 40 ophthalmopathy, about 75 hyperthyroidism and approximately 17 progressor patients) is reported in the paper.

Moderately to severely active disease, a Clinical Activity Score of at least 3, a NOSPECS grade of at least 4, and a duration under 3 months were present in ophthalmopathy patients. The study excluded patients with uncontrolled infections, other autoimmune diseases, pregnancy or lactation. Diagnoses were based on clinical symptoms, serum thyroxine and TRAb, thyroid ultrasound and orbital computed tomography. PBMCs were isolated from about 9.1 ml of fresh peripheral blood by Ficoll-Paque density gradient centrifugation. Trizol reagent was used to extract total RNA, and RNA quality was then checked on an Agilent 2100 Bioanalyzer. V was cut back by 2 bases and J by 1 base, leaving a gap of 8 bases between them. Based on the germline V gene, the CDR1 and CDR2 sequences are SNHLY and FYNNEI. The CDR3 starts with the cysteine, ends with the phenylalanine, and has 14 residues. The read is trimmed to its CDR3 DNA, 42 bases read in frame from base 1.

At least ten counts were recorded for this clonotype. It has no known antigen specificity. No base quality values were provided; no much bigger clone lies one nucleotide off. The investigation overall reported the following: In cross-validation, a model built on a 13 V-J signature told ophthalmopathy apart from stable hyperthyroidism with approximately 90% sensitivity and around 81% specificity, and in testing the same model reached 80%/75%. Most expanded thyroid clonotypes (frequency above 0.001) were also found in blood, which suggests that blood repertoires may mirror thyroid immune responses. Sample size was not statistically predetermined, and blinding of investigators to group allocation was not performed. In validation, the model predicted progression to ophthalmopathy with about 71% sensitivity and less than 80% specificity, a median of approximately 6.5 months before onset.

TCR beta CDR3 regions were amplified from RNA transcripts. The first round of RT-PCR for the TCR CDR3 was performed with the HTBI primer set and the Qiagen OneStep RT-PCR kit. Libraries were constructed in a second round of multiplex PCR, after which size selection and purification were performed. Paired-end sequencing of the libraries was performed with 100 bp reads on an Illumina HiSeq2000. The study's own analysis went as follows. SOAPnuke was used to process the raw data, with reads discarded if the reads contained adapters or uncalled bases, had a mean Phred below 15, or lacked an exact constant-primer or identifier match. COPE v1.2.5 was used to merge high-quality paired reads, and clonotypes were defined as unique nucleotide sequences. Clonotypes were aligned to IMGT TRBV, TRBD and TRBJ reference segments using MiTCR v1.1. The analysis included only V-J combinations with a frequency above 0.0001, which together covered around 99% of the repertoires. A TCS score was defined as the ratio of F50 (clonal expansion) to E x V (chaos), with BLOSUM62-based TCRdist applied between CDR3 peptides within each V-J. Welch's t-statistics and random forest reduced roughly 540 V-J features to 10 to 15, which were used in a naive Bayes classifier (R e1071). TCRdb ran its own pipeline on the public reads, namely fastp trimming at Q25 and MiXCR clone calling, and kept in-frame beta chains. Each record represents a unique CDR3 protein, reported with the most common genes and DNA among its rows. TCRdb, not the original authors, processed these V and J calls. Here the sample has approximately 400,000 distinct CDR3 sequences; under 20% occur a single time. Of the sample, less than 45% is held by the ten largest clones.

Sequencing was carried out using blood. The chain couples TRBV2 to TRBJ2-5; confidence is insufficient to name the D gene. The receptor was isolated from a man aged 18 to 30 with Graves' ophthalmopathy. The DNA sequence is TGTGCCAGCAGTGAACAGCCAGTCCAAGAGACCCAGTACTTC. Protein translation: CASSEQPVQETQYF.